This T cell receptor (beta chain) stems from a study of blood T cells in healthy people across ages. A second 7 to 11 cycle PCR used barcoded and J-beta primers. MiXCR, run by TCRdb on the 5' RACE reads, gives a single entry per CDR3 protein. The sample records 650,000 to 1,000,000 distinct CDR3 sequences, around 34% being singletons. This clonotype was observed a few times. The V end was cut by 8 bases, the J end by 0 bases, with 13 bases between. CDR1 and CDR2 from the germline V gene are SNHLY and FYNNEI. There are 14 residues in the CDR3. This chain joins TRBV2 and TRBJ1-2; no firm D call. Sequencing was carried out using blood. The receptor was derived from a man younger than 30 in good health. The CDR3 bases are TGTGCCAGCGAAGTGACCGTAACTAACTATGGCTACACCTTC. This translates into CASEVTVTNYGYTF.